Each of the 8 T cell receptor beta chains below was sequenced from the same sample in a study of blood T cell repertoires in COVID-19. Sequenced by immunoSEQ multiplex PCR; TCRdb stores in-frame clones only, minus some. This table holds roughly 180,000 clones, 81% found once. The sequenced sample was peripheral blood. Receptor source: a woman aged 35 to 49 with COVID-19, enrolled during active disease.

CDR3 nucleotide sequence: TGTGCCAGCTCACCAGGGCTAGCGGGGGACTACGAGCAGTACTTC. It specifies CASSPGLAGDYEQYF. J is TRBJ2-7 and V is TRBV18, with 10 positions matching TRBD2. J gave up 3 bases and V 2 bases, and 4 bases lay outside the gene matches. This CDR3 is 15 amino acids long. Per the germline V gene, CDR1 is KGHSH and CDR2 is LQKENI.

This clone was counted only a few times. V and J are TRBV2 and TRBJ1-5; 7 bases match TRBD1. In germline, CDR1 is SNHLY, CDR2 FYNNEI. The V and J ends lost 8 bases and 2 bases, in that order; junction bases with no gene match: 9. The CDR3 loop spans 15 amino acids. The DNA of the CDR3 is TGTGCCAGCTCCAGGGGGTTTATTGGCAATCAGCCCCAGCATTTT. Its translation: CASSRGFIGNQPQHF.

The chain employs TRBV6-5 and TRBJ2-1, with TRBD2 identical over 7 bases. The ends lost 8 bases at V and 6 bases at J; junction bases unmatched: 10. The CDR3 extends over 14 amino acids. From germline, CDR1 is MNHEY and CDR2 SVGAGI. DNA for the CDR3: TGTGCCAGCCACCGGGACTACAACCCCAATGAGCAGTTCTTC. This encodes CASHRDYNPNEQFF.

V and J are TRBV5-1 and TRBJ1-4; possible D gene TRBD1, 5 bases. Germline CDR1 and CDR2: SGHRS and YFSETQ. Trimming removed 2 bases at V and 6 bases at J, with 14 bases between. This CDR3 comprises 15 residues. The CDR3 region is CASSFGDSGHEKLFF. The CDR3 DNA sequence: TGCGCCAGCAGCTTCGGGGACTCAGGCCATGAAAAACTGTTTTTT.

The chain recombines TRBV11-2 with TRBJ1-5; D call uncertain. CDR1 and CDR2 from the germline V gene are SGHAT and FQNNGV. V lost 0 bases and J lost 4, with 7 bases in between. This CDR3 is 14 amino acids long. The CDR3 spells CASSLDGPNQPQHF. CDR3 bases: TGTGCCAGCAGCTTAGATGGCCCGAATCAGCCCCAGCATTTT.

The V call is TRBV19, the J call TRBJ1-2, with D unclear. Per the germline V gene, CDR1 is LNHDA and CDR2 is SQIVND (reference sequence). This CDR3 is built from 12 residues. The V end lost 5 bases, the J end lost 7 bases, and 11 bases lay between the germline ends. Here the CDR3 reads CASSFRRGGYTF. CDR3 nucleotides: TGTGCCAGTAGTTTTCGACGCGGTGGCTACACCTTC.

This clone was detected only a few times. In nucleotides, the CDR3 is TGCGCCAGCGTCGAGGTGGCGGGCACAGATACGCAGTATTTT. Protein: CASVEVAGTDTQYF. The rearrangement links TRBV5-1 to TRBJ2-3; no clear D gene. CDR3 length: 14 amino acids. Between the trimmed V and J ends, which lost 7 bases and 1 base, there was a span of 13 bases. CDR1 is SGHRS and CDR2 is YFSETQ in the germline V gene. Based on the CDR3 plus reference TRBV5-1 and TRBJ2-3, the full variable domain is KAGVTQTPRYLIKTRGQQVTLSCSPISGHRSVSWYQQTPGQGLQFLFEYFSETQRNKGNFPGRFSGRQFSNSRSEMNVSTLELGDSALYLCASVEVAGTDTQYFGPGTRLTVL.

Only one count was recorded for this clone. The chain combines TRBV30 with TRBJ1-5; 8 bases match TRBD1. V was pared by 2 bases and J by 2 bases, with 11 bases of the junction left unmatched. The CDR3 is made up of 17 amino acids. CDR1 and CDR2 from the germline V gene are GTSNPN and SVGIG (reference sequence). The CDR3 DNA follows: TGTGCCTGGAGTTCCCACACAGGGGGTGTGGGCAATCAGCCCCAGCATTTT. This sequence encodes CAWSSHTGGVGNQPQHF. Full variable domain (rest looked up from reference TRBV30 and TRBJ1-5): SQTIHQWPATLVQPVGSPLSLECTVEGTSNPNLYWYRQAAGRGLQLLFYSVGIGQISSEVPQNLSASRPQDRQFILSSKKLLLSDSGFYLCAWSSHTGGVGNQPQHFGDGTRLSIL.